These 13 T cell receptor beta chains originate from one sample sequenced in a study of regulatory T cells in long-lasting Graves disease. Time point: persistent/refractory GD, antithyroid drugs over 5 years with positive TRAb. RNA isolated from PBMCs was used to make the TCR library. According to the study, TCR beta libraries were built with iRepertoire HTBI primers and CDR3-region Arm-PCR. TCRdb used MiXCR to reprocess the multiplex PCR reads, holding one entry per CDR3 protein. The table has a few hundred thousand distinct CDR3 sequences, around a quarter seen once. Sample: peripheral blood mononuclear cells (PBMCs), taken when the disease was refractory, from a patient treated with antithyroid drugs. The receptors derive from a female donor with Graves disease.

The chain employs TRBV28 and TRBJ2-7; 9 bases line up with TRBD1. The CDR3 is 14 residues long. The germline V gene has CDR1 MDHEN and CDR2 SYDVKM. Trimming took 6 bases from V and 4 from J; bases not matched to a gene: 7. The DNA for the CDR3 is TGTGCCAGCAGGAAGGGACAGGGCCTTTACGAGCAGTACTTC. Its translation: CASRKGQGLYEQYF.

The genes are TRBV7-2 and TRBJ2-4; D not certain. Trimming took 5 bases from V and 7 from J, leaving 15 bases between them. This CDR3 is built from 14 residues. Per the germline V gene, CDR1 is SGHTA and CDR2 is FQGNSA. The CDR3 protein is CASSLRMDPNIQYF. The CDR3 DNA reads TGTGCCAGCAGCCTAAGGATGGATCCCAACATTCAGTACTTC.

This sequence joins TRBV12-3 or TRBV12-4 and TRBJ1-5, with D possibly matching TRBD1 (5 bases). There are 15 residues in the CDR3. Trimming took off 6 bases at V and 1 base at J, with 13 bases between the two ends. The CDR3 DNA follows: TGTGCCAGCAGCGCTGGGACCATGAGCAATCAGCCCCAGCATTTT. This encodes CASSAGTMSNQPQHF.

V gene TRBV7-9 combines with J gene TRBJ2-3; D might be TRBD1 or TRBD2, each matching 5 bases. Germline V lookup: CDR1 SEHNR, CDR2 FQNEAQ (reference sequence). This CDR3 is 15 amino acids long. Trimming removed 4 bases at V and 4 bases at J, with 15 bases between. CDR3 DNA sequence: TGTGCCAGCAGCTCAACCGGGACGTCTGCAGATACGCAGTATTTT. Its protein product is CASSSTGTSADTQYF.

The rearrangement uses TRBV7-8 and TRBJ2-4; the match to TRBD2 covers 13 bases. V trimming: 0 bases; J trimming: 6 bases; junction bases outside the gene matches: 5. In germline, CDR1 is SGHVS, CDR2 FQNEAQ. The CDR3 has 17 amino acids. The chain's CDR3 is CASSLATSGRVTNIQYF. In nucleotides, the CDR3 is TGTGCCAGCAGCTTAGCAACTAGCGGGAGGGTAACAAACATTCAGTACTTC.

This clonotype showed up just a few times. The V gene is TRBV7-3, the J gene TRBJ2-7; TRBD2 is a possible D gene (5 bases). Germline CDR1 and CDR2: SGHTA and FQGTGA. Trimming stripped 5 bases from V and 0 bases from J, with 17 bases between. This CDR3 contains 16 residues. The CDR3: CASSPTGGLNSYEQYF. The CDR3 region has the DNA TGTGCCAGCAGCCCAACTGGCGGGCTAAACTCCTACGAGCAGTACTTC.

V gene TRBV30 combines with J gene TRBJ1-3; D gene ambiguous. Per the germline V gene, CDR1 is GTSNPN and CDR2 is SVGIG (reference sequence). This CDR3 region has 14 residues. V was shortened by 5 bases and J by 0 bases, with 11 bases between the two germline ends. The CDR3 DNA reads as TGTGCCTGGGACCGAATAGACTCTGGAAACACCATATATTTT. Residues: CAWDRIDSGNTIYF.

V usage is TRBV19 and J usage is TRBJ2-7; D remains unclear. The V gene lost 3 bases and the J gene lost 6 bases, with 15 bases spanning the gap. The germline V gene encodes CDR1 LNHDA and CDR2 SQIVND (reference sequence). This CDR3 is built from 14 residues. This CDR3 reads CASSMNVQSSEQYF. CDR3 in DNA: TGTGCCAGTAGTATGAACGTACAGTCTTCCGAGCAGTACTTC. The full variable domain, rest sourced from reference TRBV19 and TRBJ2-7, is DGGITQSPKYLFRKEGQNVTLSCEQNLNHDAMYWYRQDPGQGLRLIYYSQIVNDFQKGDIAEGYSVSREKKESFPLTVTSAQKNPTAFYLCASSMNVQSSEQYFGPGTRLTVT.

This clonotype was observed once. This chain uses TRBV5-1 with TRBJ2-2; D is possibly TRBD1 (5 bases). The CDR3 is 14 amino acids. CDR1 SGHRS and CDR2 YFSETQ come from the germline V gene. With 4 bases removed from V and 4 bases from J, the gap between germline ends came to 11 bases. The CDR3 spells CASSSRQSTGELFF. For the CDR3, the DNA is TGCGCCAGCAGCAGCCGACAGAGCACCGGGGAGCTGTTTTTT.

This clonotype was recorded at least ten times. The chain joins TRBV15 to TRBJ1-1, with 9 bases fitting TRBD1. CDR3 length: 13 residues. Per germline, CDR1 LNHNV and CDR2 YYDKDF (reference sequence). Losses at the gene ends were 11 bases for V and 1 base for J; bases not matched to a gene: 5. CDR3 coding DNA: TGTGCCTCCGGGACAGGGAAGAACACTGAAGCTTTCTTT. Translating gives CASGTGKNTEAFF.

This chain connects TRBV6-2 or TRBV6-3 to TRBJ1-1, with a weak D call TRBD1 (5 bases). V dropped 2 bases and J dropped 3 bases, with 19 bases sitting between them. Looked up from germline, CDR1 is MNHEY and CDR2 is SVGEGT. The CDR3 is made up of 17 amino acids. The CDR3 sequence: CASSYQNIGATYTEAFF. The CDR3 nucleotides read TGTGCCAGCAGTTACCAAAATATCGGGGCAACCTACACTGAAGCTTTCTTT.

The J gene is TRBJ2-2, the V gene TRBV11-2; D not certain. The germline V and J ends were trimmed by 2 bases and 1 base, with 8 bases remaining between them. Germline V CDR1 and CDR2: SGHAT, FQNNGV. The CDR3 sequence is 15 residues long. The CDR3 sequence is CASSLFRRNTGELFF. The CDR3 region has the DNA TGTGCCAGCAGCTTATTTCGGCGGAACACCGGGGAGCTGTTTTTT. Together with reference TRBV11-2 and TRBJ2-2, the CDR3 gives the full variable domain: EAGVAQSPRYKIIEKRQSVAFWCNPISGHATLYWYQQILGQGPKLLIQFQNNGVVDDSQLPKDRFSAERLKGVDSTLKIQPAKLEDSAVYLCASSLFRRNTGELFFGEGSRLTVL.

In regard to this clonotype: One junction end disagrees with the germline gene, perhaps due to a read error. The J gene is TRBJ2-7, the V gene TRBV7-9; D is ambiguous. The CDR3 is made up of 12 amino acids. The V gene's germline CDR1 is SEHNR and CDR2 FQNEAQ (reference sequence). The CDR3 nucleotides read TGTGCCGGCAGCCGAACGGTTGGCGAGCAGTACTTC. Translated, it gives CAGSRTVGEQYF.